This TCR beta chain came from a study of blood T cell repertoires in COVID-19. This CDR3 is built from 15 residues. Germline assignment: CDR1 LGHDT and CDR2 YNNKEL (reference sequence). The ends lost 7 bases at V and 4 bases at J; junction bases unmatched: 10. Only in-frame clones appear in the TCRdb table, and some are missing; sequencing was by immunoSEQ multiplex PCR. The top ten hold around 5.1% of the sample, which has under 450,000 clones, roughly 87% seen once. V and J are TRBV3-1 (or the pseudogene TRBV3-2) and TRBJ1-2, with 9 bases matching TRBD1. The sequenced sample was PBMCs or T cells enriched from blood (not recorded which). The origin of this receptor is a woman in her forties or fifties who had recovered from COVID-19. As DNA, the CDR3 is TGTGCCAGCACCGATGGGGTGACAGGGGGCTATGGCTACACCTTC. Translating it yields CASTDGVTGGYGYTF.